This is a list of T cell receptor beta chains from one sample in a study of blood T cell repertoires in COVID-19. Only in-frame clones appear in the TCRdb table, and some are missing; sequencing was by immunoSEQ multiplex PCR. The sample has under 250,000 clones; approximately 86% are singletons. Source material: peripheral blood. The receptors derive from a man aged 35 to 55 with acute or convalescent COVID-19. CDR3s include the opening cysteine and the closing phenylalanine or tryptophan. A D gene is named only where the DNA matches it firmly. Clone size, where shown, is once, few, many, or a class for clones that have expanded.

d_call: -; j_call: TRBJ2-3; v_call: TRBV29-1; clone_size: -; cdr3_nt: TGCAGCGTTGAAGCCTCGGGAGTCTCGCAGTATTTT; cdr3_aa: CSVEASGVSQYF
d_call: TRBD2; j_call: TRBJ2-3; v_call: TRBV4-1; clone_size: -; cdr3_nt: TGCGCCAGCAGCCAAGATAAGGGACTAGCGGGGACAGATACGCAGTATTTT; cdr3_aa: CASSQDKGLAGTDTQYF
d_call: -; j_call: TRBJ1-2; v_call: TRBV28; clone_size: -; cdr3_nt: TGTGCCAGCAGCCGGGAGGGAACTAACTATGGCTACACCTTC; cdr3_aa: CASSREGTNYGYTF
d_call: TRBD1; j_call: TRBJ2-7; v_call: TRBV19; clone_size: -; cdr3_nt: TGTGCCAGTAGTATAGATCAGGGGACAGCTTCCTACGAGCAGTACTTC; cdr3_aa: CASSIDQGTASYEQYF
d_call: TRBD1; j_call: TRBJ1-2; v_call: TRBV7-8; clone_size: -; cdr3_nt: TGTGCCAGCAGCTCTACTACAGGGGGCGCGAATGGCTACACCTTC; cdr3_aa: CASSSTTGGANGYTF
d_call: TRBD1; j_call: TRBJ1-1; v_call: TRBV18; clone_size: -; cdr3_nt: TGTGCCAGCTCAAAACAGGGGGGGAGGAACACTGAAGCTTTCTTT; cdr3_aa: CASSKQGGRNTEAFF
d_call: TRBD2; j_call: TRBJ2-5; v_call: TRBV19; clone_size: -; cdr3_nt: TGTGCCAGTAGTCCGGCTCGGGGGGGGGAGACCCAGTACTTC; cdr3_aa: CASSPARGGETQYF
d_call: TRBD2; j_call: TRBJ2-3; v_call: TRBV5-1; clone_size: -; cdr3_nt: TGCGCCAGCAGCTTCGGAGCTAGCGGTAACACAGATACGCAGTATTTT; cdr3_aa: CASSFGASGNTDTQYF
d_call: -; j_call: TRBJ1-2; v_call: TRBV6-5; clone_size: -; cdr3_nt: TGTGCCAGCAGTTACTCAGGGAACAGGGACTATGGCTACACCTTC; cdr3_aa: CASSYSGNRDYGYTF
d_call: -; j_call: TRBJ1-5; v_call: TRBV7-9; clone_size: -; cdr3_nt: TGTGCCAGCAGCTTTGGGGGCGGGCAGCCCCAGCATTTT; cdr3_aa: CASSFGGGQPQHF
d_call: -; j_call: TRBJ1-3; v_call: TRBV5-1; clone_size: -; cdr3_nt: TGCGCCAGCAGCTTACAAGGCGGCTCTGGAAACACCATATATTTT; cdr3_aa: CASSLQGGSGNTIYF
d_call: -; j_call: TRBJ2-7; v_call: TRBV19; clone_size: -; cdr3_nt: TGTGCCAGTAGTACAGGGTACGAGCAGTACTTC; cdr3_aa: CASSTGYEQYF
d_call: -; j_call: TRBJ2-7; v_call: TRBV19; clone_size: -; cdr3_nt: TGTGCCAGTAGTCCGAGGGGGGGGACCGAACAGTACTTC; cdr3_aa: CASSPRGGTEQYF
d_call: TRBD1; j_call: TRBJ1-5; v_call: TRBV27; clone_size: few; cdr3_nt: TGTGCCAGCGGGGGACAGGGGGTTCAGCCCCAGCATTTT; cdr3_aa: CASGGQGVQPQHF
d_call: TRBD1; j_call: TRBJ2-5; v_call: TRBV5-5; clone_size: -; cdr3_nt: TGTGCCAGCAGCGGCCTACAGGGGGCAGGGGAGACCCAGTACTTC; cdr3_aa: CASSGLQGAGETQYF
d_call: TRBD2; j_call: TRBJ2-1; v_call: TRBV11-2; clone_size: -; cdr3_nt: TGTGCCAGCAGCCTAGCGGGGGGGCCCTACAATGAGCAGTTCTTC; cdr3_aa: CASSLAGGPYNEQFF
d_call: TRBD1; j_call: TRBJ1-2; v_call: TRBV7-9; clone_size: -; cdr3_nt: TGTGCCAGCAGCGTTAGCCGTGCAGGGGGCCATGGCTACACCTTC; cdr3_aa: CASSVSRAGGHGYTF
d_call: -; j_call: TRBJ2-7; v_call: TRBV5-6; clone_size: medium-sized; cdr3_nt: TGTGCCAGCAGCTTGCCCGGACCGACTACCTACGAGCAGTACTTC; cdr3_aa: CASSLPGPTTYEQYF
d_call: -; j_call: TRBJ1-5; v_call: TRBV28; clone_size: -; cdr3_nt: TGTGCCAGCAGTTTTCTTCGCGCGGGGGTTACCAATCAGCCCCAGCATTTT; cdr3_aa: CASSFLRAGVTNQPQHF
d_call: -; j_call: TRBJ2-2; v_call: TRBV9; clone_size: -; cdr3_nt: TGTGCCAGCAGCGAGCAGGGGTACACCGGGGAGCTGTTTTTT; cdr3_aa: CASSEQGYTGELFF
d_call: TRBD2; j_call: TRBJ2-3; v_call: TRBV5-1; clone_size: -; cdr3_nt: TGCGCCAGCAGCATTGGACTAGCGGGGGCCACAGATACGCAGTATTTT; cdr3_aa: CASSIGLAGATDTQYF
d_call: TRBD2; j_call: TRBJ2-2; v_call: TRBV28; clone_size: few; cdr3_nt: TGTGCCAGCAGGGGGTTGCTAGCGGGGTATTTCGGGGAGCTGTTTTTT; cdr3_aa: CASRGLLAGYFGELFF
d_call: -; j_call: TRBJ2-5; v_call: TRBV6-5; clone_size: -; cdr3_nt: TGTGCCAGCAGTTACTTGGGGGCCGGCCGGGTTGGGACCCAGTACTTC; cdr3_aa: CASSYLGAGRVGTQYF
d_call: TRBD1; j_call: TRBJ2-2; v_call: TRBV5-1; clone_size: -; cdr3_nt: TGCGCCAGCAGCCGTTTACGACAGGGGGCGGGCACCGGGGAGCTGTTTTTT; cdr3_aa: CASSRLRQGAGTGELFF
d_call: -; j_call: TRBJ1-6; v_call: TRBV12-2; clone_size: few; cdr3_nt: TGTGCAAGTCGCCGGGACTTCCGCTCCTATAATTCACCCCTCCACTTT; cdr3_aa: CASRRDFRSYNSPLHF
d_call: -; j_call: TRBJ1-4; v_call: TRBV5-1; clone_size: -; cdr3_nt: TGCGCCAGCAGCCCCGGGTCTTTCAATGAAAAACTGTTTTTT; cdr3_aa: CASSPGSFNEKLFF
d_call: TRBD2; j_call: TRBJ2-1; v_call: TRBV7-3; clone_size: -; cdr3_nt: TGTGCCAGCAGCTCCCCCGGGACTAGCGGGAGGGGGGAGCAGTTCTTC; cdr3_aa: CASSSPGTSGRGEQFF
d_call: -; j_call: TRBJ1-2; v_call: TRBV19; clone_size: -; cdr3_nt: TGTGCCAGTAGTATTGAGGGCCTCTATGGCTACACCTTC; cdr3_aa: CASSIEGLYGYTF
d_call: -; j_call: TRBJ1-3; v_call: TRBV24-1; clone_size: -; cdr3_nt: TGTGCCACCAGTGATTCCGGAGTCTCGCGAAACACCATATATTTT; cdr3_aa: CATSDSGVSRNTIYF
d_call: -; j_call: TRBJ2-1; v_call: TRBV11-3; clone_size: -; cdr3_nt: TGTGCCAGCAGCTTAGAACGAGCTAGCGTCGATGAGCAGTTCTTC; cdr3_aa: CASSLERASVDEQFF
d_call: -; j_call: TRBJ1-1; v_call: TRBV30; clone_size: once; cdr3_nt: TGTGCCTGGAGCTTAATTAACACTGAAGCTTTCTTT; cdr3_aa: CAWSLINTEAFF
d_call: -; j_call: TRBJ2-7; v_call: TRBV7-9; clone_size: -; cdr3_nt: TGTGCCAGCAGCCCATCCGCGGGTGAAACCTACGAGCAGTACTTC; cdr3_aa: CASSPSAGETYEQYF
d_call: -; j_call: TRBJ2-1; v_call: TRBV10-3; clone_size: -; cdr3_nt: TGTGCCATCAGTGAGTCCACTTCGAACAATGAGCAGTTCTTC; cdr3_aa: CAISESTSNNEQFF
d_call: TRBD1; j_call: TRBJ1-2; v_call: TRBV11-2; clone_size: -; cdr3_nt: TGTGCCAGCAGCTCCGGCCCGATGACAGGGGAGCCTTTTTCTGGCTACACCTTC; cdr3_aa: CASSSGPMTGEPFSGYTF
d_call: TRBD1; j_call: TRBJ1-2; v_call: TRBV19; clone_size: -; cdr3_nt: TGTGCCAGTAGTTGGACAGGCACTAACTATGGCTACACCTTC; cdr3_aa: CASSWTGTNYGYTF
d_call: TRBD2; j_call: TRBJ2-7; v_call: TRBV9; clone_size: -; cdr3_nt: TGTGCCAGCAGCGTAGAGACTAGCGGCGTCTACGAGCAGTACTTC; cdr3_aa: CASSVETSGVYEQYF
d_call: -; j_call: TRBJ2-1; v_call: TRBV21-1; clone_size: -; cdr3_nt: TGTGCCAGCAGCAAAAGGTGCCAGGGGGATAAGGATGAGCAGTTCTTC; cdr3_aa: CASSKRCQGDKDEQFF
d_call: -; j_call: TRBJ2-5; v_call: TRBV4-2; clone_size: -; cdr3_nt: TGTGCCAGCAGCCAAGATAGAGACTACCAGCGGGCCCAGTACTTC; cdr3_aa: CASSQDRDYQRAQYF
d_call: TRBD1; j_call: TRBJ2-1; v_call: TRBV27; clone_size: -; cdr3_nt: TGTGCCAGCACCCTCCGACAGGGTAGCTCCTACAATGAGCAGTTCTTC; cdr3_aa: CASTLRQGSSYNEQFF
d_call: -; j_call: TRBJ1-1; v_call: TRBV18; clone_size: few; cdr3_nt: TGTGCCAGCTCAGGCCGTCCGGACGGGATGAACACTGAAGCTTTCTTT; cdr3_aa: CASSGRPDGMNTEAFF
d_call: TRBD2; j_call: TRBJ2-1; v_call: TRBV14; clone_size: -; cdr3_nt: TGTGCCAGCAGCCAACTAGCGGGGCCGAGGGATGAGCAGTTCTTC; cdr3_aa: CASSQLAGPRDEQFF
d_call: TRBD1; j_call: TRBJ2-5; v_call: TRBV5-8; clone_size: many; cdr3_nt: TGTGCCAGCAGCCGAACCCCAGGGGGCAGGGAGACCCAGTACTTC; cdr3_aa: CASSRTPGGRETQYF
d_call: -; j_call: TRBJ1-6; v_call: TRBV19; clone_size: -; cdr3_nt: TGTGCCAGTACCCTGGGGGGGGGTGAGAATTCACCCCTCCACTTT; cdr3_aa: CASTLGGGENSPLHF
d_call: -; j_call: TRBJ2-1; v_call: TRBV18; clone_size: -; cdr3_nt: TGTGCCAGCTCACCGGGGGGGCAGGGAACTAGCTACAATGAGCAGTTCTTC; cdr3_aa: CASSPGGQGTSYNEQFF
d_call: TRBD1; j_call: TRBJ1-2; v_call: TRBV4-3; clone_size: -; cdr3_nt: TGCGCCAGCAGCCAAGGAGGGACAGGTACCTATGGCTACACCTTC; cdr3_aa: CASSQGGTGTYGYTF
d_call: TRBD2; j_call: TRBJ2-5; v_call: TRBV11-2; clone_size: many; cdr3_nt: TGTGCCAGCAGCTCACCCCTATCGGCGGGAGGGGGAGAGACCCAGTACTTC; cdr3_aa: CASSSPLSAGGGETQYF
d_call: -; j_call: TRBJ1-6; v_call: TRBV30; clone_size: few; cdr3_nt: TGTGCCTGGAGCGCGGTACAGGGACCACTCTCACCCCTCCACTTT; cdr3_aa: CAWSAVQGPLSPLHF
d_call: TRBD2; j_call: TRBJ2-5; v_call: TRBV3-1/TRBV3-2; clone_size: -; cdr3_nt: TGTGCCAGCAGCCTTGGGACTAGCGGCCCGCGGGTAGAGACCCAGTACTTC; cdr3_aa: CASSLGTSGPRVETQYF
d_call: TRBD2; j_call: TRBJ2-2; v_call: TRBV19; clone_size: -; cdr3_nt: TGTGCCAGTAGTATGGAGGCTAGCGGGAGGCCGGAGCTGTTTTTT; cdr3_aa: CASSMEASGRPELFF
d_call: TRBD2; j_call: TRBJ2-2; v_call: TRBV9; clone_size: few; cdr3_nt: TGTGCCAGCAGCGTAGGCACGGGGGGAGACACCGGGGAGCTGTTTTTT; cdr3_aa: CASSVGTGGDTGELFF
d_call: -; j_call: TRBJ1-6; v_call: TRBV5-1; clone_size: -; cdr3_nt: TGCGCCAGCACCCTGAGAGGGGGGGAATATAATTCACCCCTCCACTTT; cdr3_aa: CASTLRGGEYNSPLHF
d_call: -; j_call: TRBJ2-6; v_call: TRBV29-1; clone_size: -; cdr3_nt: TGCAGCGTCCTCCGGGGTAATGGGGCCAACGTCCTGACTTTC; cdr3_aa: CSVLRGNGANVLTF
d_call: TRBD2; j_call: TRBJ2-1; v_call: TRBV27; clone_size: -; cdr3_nt: TGTGCCAGCAGTTTATCGCTAGCGGGAGGACCCTTACCTTACAATGAGCAGTTCTTC; cdr3_aa: CASSLSLAGGPLPYNEQFF
d_call: TRBD1; j_call: TRBJ1-2; v_call: TRBV27; clone_size: few; cdr3_nt: TGTGCCAGCAGGAGACGACAGGGAGGTAGAACGGGCTACACCTTC; cdr3_aa: CASRRRQGGRTGYTF
d_call: TRBD2; j_call: TRBJ2-1; v_call: TRBV28; clone_size: -; cdr3_nt: TGTGCCAGCAGTCCGGGGGGTAGCGGGAGCGGTATTCCGTATGAGCAGTTCTTC; cdr3_aa: CASSPGGSGSGIPYEQFF
d_call: -; j_call: TRBJ1-5; v_call: TRBV6-4; clone_size: -; cdr3_nt: TGTGCCAGCAGTGACTCGATGACTTCAAATCAGCCCCAGCATTTT; cdr3_aa: CASSDSMTSNQPQHF
d_call: TRBD1; j_call: TRBJ1-6; v_call: TRBV27; clone_size: -; cdr3_nt: TGTGCCAGCAGTTTTCTAGGACAGGGGCTTGGGAATTCACCCCTCCACTTT; cdr3_aa: CASSFLGQGLGNSPLHF